This TCR beta chain was sequenced for a study of patients and donors after allogeneic stem cell transplantation. TCRdb reanalysed the RT-PCR reads using MiXCR and keeps one entry per CDR3 protein. This sample has hundreds of thousands of distinct CDR3 sequences, with about 38% found just once. CDR3 length equals 16 residues. As concerns this clonotype: At one end the junction does not follow the germline gene, possibly because of a read error.

This chain links TRBV12-3 or TRBV12-4 with TRBJ2-5; TRBD1 aligns across 7 bases. The TCR comes from a human donor who was either an allogeneic HSCT recipient or a stem cell or donor lymphocyte infusion donor (not recorded which). It is not recorded whose cells these are; they may come from a transplant donor. Sequencing used blood, either unsorted or a sorted T cell fraction (not recorded which). CDR3 nucleotide sequence: TGTGCCAGCAGTTTAGGGGGACAGCCTTGGTTGGAGACCAAGTACTTC. As protein: CASSLGGQPWLETKYF.